Listed here are 26 T cell receptor beta chains from one sample, sequenced in a study of CD8+CD57+ T cells in acquired aplastic anemia. CDR3 and TCR beta VDJ profiling relied on genomic DNA as the template. MiXCR, applied by TCRdb to the reads, yields one record per CDR3 protein. The sample lists hundreds of thousands of distinct CDR3 sequences, about two thirds occurring once. The specimen sequenced was sorted CD4+, CD8+, or CD8+CD57+ T cells (not recorded which) from PBMCs. The origin of the receptors is a human donor in good health, serving as a control.

In its sample, this clonotype was seen a few times. A much larger clone sits a single nucleotide away, making a read error possible. V is TRBV3-1 and J is TRBJ1-1; weak D call: TRBD1 (5 bases). Per the germline V gene, CDR1 is LGHDT and CDR2 is YNNKEL (reference sequence). The CDR3 length is 14 residues. V lost 0 bases to trimming and J lost 3 bases, with 8 bases between them. CDR3 in DNA: TGTGCCAGCAGCCAAGACAGGGCATACACTGAAGCTTTCTTT. This gives the protein CASSQDRAYTEAFF.

On this clonotype: The conserved phenylalanine or tryptophan normally closing the CDR3 is absent here, so this likely arose from a read error. It is unclear where the CDR3 begins or ends on the DNA, so no DNA is shown, and the CDR3 is as TCRdb lists it. V gene TRBV7-3 combines with J gene TRBJ2-1. The CDR3 length is 13 residues, termini included. Per the germline V gene, CDR1 is SGHTA and CDR2 is FQGTGA. The CDR3 spells CASSSVVRAYEQY.

The count of this clonotype is one. The V call is TRBV7-2, the J call TRBJ1-6; 8 positions match TRBD1. V lost 5 bases to trimming and J lost 19 bases; unmatched junction nucleotides: 19. Germline CDR1 is SGHTA and CDR2 is FQGNSA. The length of the CDR3 is 15 residues. CDR3: CASSHRGKGKRPVHF. CDR3 bases: TGTGCCAGCAGCCACAGGGGGAAGGGAAAACGACCAGTACACTTT.

This chain connects TRBV7-6 to TRBJ2-7, with a tentative D call TRBD2 (5 bases). Germline V gives CDR1 SGHVS, CDR2 FNYEAQ. The CDR3 spans 15 residues. Trimming removed 5 bases from V and 5 bases from J, with 19 bases in between. CDR3 protein: CASSPRLSQSHEQYF. The CDR3 DNA reads as TGTGCCAGCAGCCCCCGACTATCCCAATCCCACGAGCAGTACTTC.

There are many counts of this clonotype. V and J are TRBV18 and TRBJ1-6, with D uncertain. This CDR3 region has 15 residues. The germline gives CDR1 KGHSH, CDR2 LQKENI. V lost 3 bases to trimming and J lost 10 bases, with 16 bases between them. The CDR3 DNA sequence: TGTGCCAGCTCACCCGAATCCGCTGGTTTATCACCCCTCCACTTT. Translated: CASSPESAGLSPLHF.

Note on this clonotype: The junction and the germline gene differ at one end; a read error may be behind it. The chain carries TRBV5-1 and TRBJ2-7; 10 nucleotides agree with TRBD1. Germline V gene sequence: CDR1 SGHRS, CDR2 YFSETQ. The CDR3 is 15 amino acids. The CDR3 protein is CASSLGQGVVYEQYF. The CDR3, as DNA: TGTGCCAGCAGCCTAGGACAGGGGGTCGTGTACGAGCAGTACTTC.

This chain links TRBV13 with TRBJ1-4; D unresolved. This CDR3 region has 16 residues. V was shortened by 7 bases and J by 3 bases, with 18 bases between the two germline ends. CDR1 is PRHDT and CDR2 is FYEKMQ in the germline V gene (reference sequence). The CDR3 DNA reads TGTGCCAGCACCCAGAGCGCGAATGTGCCTAATGAAAAACTGTTTTTT. Translating it yields CASTQSANVPNEKLFF.

This chain connects TRBV5-1 to TRBJ1-1; no clear D gene. V dropped 1 base and J dropped 10 bases, with 14 bases sitting between them. The V gene's germline CDR1 is SGHRS and CDR2 YFSETQ. The CDR3 has 13 residues. For the CDR3, the DNA is TGCGCCAGCAGCTTGACGGTAGCGAGAGCAGCTTTCTTT. It is translated as CASSLTVARAAFF.

This clonotype occurred a few times. V usage is TRBV24-1 and J usage is TRBJ1-1; maybe TRBD1 (5 bases). The V gene lost 5 bases and the J gene lost 6 bases, with 12 bases spanning the gap. CDR3 length equals 13 residues. Germline V lookup: CDR1 KGHDR, CDR2 SFDVKD. The CDR3 DNA is TGTGCCACCAGTGTCACGGGGGGGTCTGAAGCTTTCTTT. Protein product: CATSVTGGSEAFF.

CDR3 sequence (DNA): TGCAGCGTTGGGCCCTTTGACGAGCAGTACGTC. Amino acids: CSVGPFDEQYV. This chain links TRBV29-1 with TRBJ2-7, with D unclear. The V end lost 4 bases, the J end lost 5 bases, and 9 bases lay between the germline ends. Germline V gene lookup returns CDR1 SQVTM and CDR2 ANQGSEA. The CDR3 is 11 amino acids.

For this clonotype: An end of the junction does not agree with germline; a read error may underlie this. In DNA form, the CDR3 reads TGTGCCAGCGGCTGCTCTCGGCCAAGCTCTGGAAACACCTTATATTTT. It specifies CASGCSRPSSGNTLYF. The chain recombines TRBV7-9 with TRBJ1-3; D is unclear. Germline lookup yields CDR1 SEHNR and CDR2 FQNEAQ (reference sequence). The CDR3 runs to 16 residues.

Note on this clonotype: Because it lacks the conserved phenylalanine or tryptophan at the end, this CDR3 is likely a read error. No DNA is shown, since the ends of the CDR3 on it are uncertain; the CDR3 is the one TCRdb lists. This CDR3 reads CASSGDEGP. This sequence joins TRBV9 and TRBJ1-3. Germline CDR1 SGDLS, CDR2 YYNGEE. The CDR3 totals 9 residues, both ends included.

The V call is TRBV19, the J call TRBJ2-3; no firm D call. With 4 bases removed from V and 12 bases from J, the gap between germline ends came to 32 bases. From germline, CDR1 is LNHDA and CDR2 SQIVND (reference sequence). There are 18 residues in the CDR3. CDR3 sequence (DNA): TGTGCCAGTAGTACCTCGTGGGTGGCGAGCTCCTATAATTCACCCCAGTATTTT. Translation gives CASSTSWVASSYNSPQYF.

As regards this clonotype: It is unclear where the CDR3 begins or ends on the DNA, so no DNA is shown, and the CDR3 is as TCRdb lists it. The chain recombines TRBV7-9 with TRBJ1-2; whether TRBD1, the table's D call, matches the DNA was not checked. The CDR3 is 16 residues long, counting both termini. Germline V gene sequence: CDR1 SEHNR, CDR2 FQNEAQ (reference sequence). CDR3 protein: CASSFGPGHSRYGYTF.

In regard to this clonotype: Because the CDR3 is missing its conserved closing phenylalanine or tryptophan, this is likely a read error. No DNA is shown, since the ends of the CDR3 on it are uncertain; the CDR3 is the one TCRdb lists. This chain links TRBV19 with TRBJ2-1. The CDR3 region is 15 residues in length, termini included. Germline CDR1 and CDR2: LNHDA and SQIVND (reference sequence). The CDR3 protein is CASSKAGEETQYLVL.

This clonotype has a single count. The CDR3 DNA sequence: TGTGCCAGCAGCCTAGGGATCGGGGAGCTGTTTTTT. Protein product: CASSLGIGELFF. This chain connects TRBV3-1 to TRBJ2-2; the D is unclear. With 4 bases removed from V and 7 bases from J, the gap between germline ends came to 7 bases. The CDR3 has 12 residues. Germline V gene sequence: CDR1 LGHDT, CDR2 YNNKEL (reference sequence).

In its sample, this clonotype was seen many times. V is TRBV4-3 and J is TRBJ1-4, with 11 bases that match TRBD1. Germline CDR1 is LGHNA and CDR2 is YSLEER. The CDR3 has 17 amino acids. The J segment lost 3 bases and the V segment lost 0 bases, leaving 3 bases of the junction unmatched. CDR3 nucleotide sequence: TGCGCCAGCAGCCAAGATGGGACAGGGGGTTCTAATGAAAAACTGTTTTTT. It codes for CASSQDGTGGSNEKLFF.

This clonotype has ten or more counts. This chain joins TRBV20-1 and TRBJ2-7; TRBD1 agrees at 7 bases. V lost 4 bases to trimming and J lost 5 bases; unmatched junction nucleotides: 17. CDR3 length: 16 residues. Germline V gives CDR1 DFQATT, CDR2 SNEGSKA (reference sequence). The DNA for the CDR3 is TGCAGTGCTACGAGACTGGACAGGTCGTCTATCGACGAGCAGTACTTC. It specifies CSATRLDRSSIDEQYF.

The chain is built from TRBV30 and TRBJ1-1; possibly TRBD1 for D (6 bases). V lost 2 bases to trimming and J lost 5 bases, with 21 bases between them. CDR3 length equals 16 residues. CDR1 and CDR2 (germline): GTSNPN, SVGIG (reference sequence). CDR3 DNA: TGTGCCTGGAGTAGCGGGTATTTCAGGGGCAGGACTGAAGCTTTCTTT. Residues: CAWSSGYFRGRTEAFF.

Comment on this clonotype: This may be a read error, as it is one base from a much larger clone. The J gene is TRBJ2-1, the V gene TRBV15; tentatively, D is TRBD2 (5 bases). Trimming left V 4 bases short and J 5 bases short, with 18 bases between. The CDR3 length is 16 residues. The germline V gene has CDR1 LNHNV and CDR2 YYDKDF (reference sequence). CDR3 in DNA: TGTGCCACCAGCACGAAGGAGGCTAGCCTCCACAATGAGCAGTTCTTC. Encoded protein: CATSTKEASLHNEQFF.

The rearrangement uses TRBV19 and TRBJ1-4; D is unresolved. The CDR3 has 13 residues. The V and J ends lost 6 bases and 10 bases respectively, with 15 bases between them. Germline CDR1 LNHDA, CDR2 SQIVND (reference sequence). CDR3 protein: CASSPGDWRKLFF. CDR3 in DNA: TGTGCCAGTAGCCCGGGAGATTGGCGAAAACTGTTTTTT.

This clonotype was recorded many times. V gene TRBV7-2 combines with J gene TRBJ1-6; D may be TRBD1 (5 bases). Between the trimmed V and J ends, which lost 0 bases and 7 bases, there was a span of 13 bases. This CDR3 spans 16 amino acids. CDR1 SGHTA and CDR2 FQGNSA come from the germline V gene. This CDR3 is CASSLASGAGNSPLHF. The CDR3 nucleotides read TGTGCCAGCAGCTTAGCATCCGGGGCAGGGAATTCACCCCTCCACTTT. Drawing the rest from reference TRBV7-2 and TRBJ1-6, the complete variable domain is GAGVSQSPSNKVTEKGKDVELRCDPISGHTALYWYRQSLGQGLEFLIYFQGNSAPDKSGLPSDRFSAERTGGSVSTLTIQRTQQEDSAVYLCASSLASGAGNSPLHFGNGTRLTVT.

This clonotype showed up just once. The junction differs from germline at one of its ends, possibly a read error. The V gene is TRBV5-1, the J gene TRBJ1-6; possibly TRBD1 for D (6 bases). Germline V gives CDR1 SGHRS, CDR2 YFSETQ. The CDR3 consists of 15 residues. CDR3 in amino acids: CASSAGGPHNSPLHF. The CDR3 nucleotides read TGCGCCAGCAGCGCCGGGGGCCCTCATAATTCGCCCCTCCACTTT.

The chain has TRBV7-2 and TRBJ2-7, with D perhaps matching TRBD2 (5 bases). The CDR3 is 15 residues long. CDR1 and CDR2 from the germline V gene are SGHTA and FQGNSA. V shed 5 bases and J shed 11 bases, with 25 bases lying between them. Written as DNA, the CDR3 is TGTGCCAGCAGCATTAGGATAGCGAGGCCCTGCACAGAGTACTTC. Translation gives CASSIRIARPCTEYF.

Comment on this clonotype: The conserved closing phenylalanine or tryptophan is absent in this CDR3, likely reflecting a read error. The DNA is omitted, as the CDR3 cannot be located on it reliably, and the CDR3 follows TCRdb's listing. The CDR3 loop is CASNNRDRQYQHI. The chain recombines TRBV10-3 with TRBJ1-5; no DNA check was done on the table's D call, TRBD1. The CDR3 has 13 residues if both end residues are counted. CDR1 and CDR2 (germline): ENHRY, SYGVKD.

This clonotype has only a few counts. The rearrangement uses TRBV19 and TRBJ1-5, with 9 nucleotides matching TRBD1. The ends lost 4 bases at V and 6 bases at J; junction bases unmatched: 7. The length of the CDR3 is 15 residues. Germline assignment: CDR1 LNHDA and CDR2 SQIVND (reference sequence). CDR3 bases: TGTGCCAGTAGTACCGGGACAGGGAGGCTTCAGCCCCAGCATTTT. As protein: CASSTGTGRLQPQHF.